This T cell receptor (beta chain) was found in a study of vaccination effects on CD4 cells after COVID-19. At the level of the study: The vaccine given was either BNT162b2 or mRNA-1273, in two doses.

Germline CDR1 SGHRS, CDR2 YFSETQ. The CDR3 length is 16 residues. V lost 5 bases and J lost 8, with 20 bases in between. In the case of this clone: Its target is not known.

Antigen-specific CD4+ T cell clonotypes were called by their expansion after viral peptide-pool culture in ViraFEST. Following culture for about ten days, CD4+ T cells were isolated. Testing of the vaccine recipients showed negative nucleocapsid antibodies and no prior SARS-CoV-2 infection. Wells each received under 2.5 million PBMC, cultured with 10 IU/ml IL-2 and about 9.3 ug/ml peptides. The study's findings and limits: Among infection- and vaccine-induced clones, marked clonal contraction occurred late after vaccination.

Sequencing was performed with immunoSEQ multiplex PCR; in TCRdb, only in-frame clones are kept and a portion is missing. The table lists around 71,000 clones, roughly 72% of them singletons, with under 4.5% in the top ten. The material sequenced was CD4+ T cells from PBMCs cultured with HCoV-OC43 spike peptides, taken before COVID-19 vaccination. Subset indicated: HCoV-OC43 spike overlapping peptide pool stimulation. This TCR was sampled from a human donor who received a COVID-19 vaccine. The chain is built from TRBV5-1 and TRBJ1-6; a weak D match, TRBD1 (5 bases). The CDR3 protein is CASRSRDGVGDSPLHF. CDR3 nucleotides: TGCGCCAGCAGGTCTCGGGACGGGGTAGGAGATTCACCCCTCCACTTT.